Listed here are 23 T cell receptor beta chains from one sample, sequenced in a study of blood T cell repertoires in COVID-19. The protocol was immunoSEQ multiplex PCR, while the TCRdb copy is restricted to in-frame clones and leaves out a portion. The sample consists of some 77,000 clones, around nine tenths of them appearing once. The sample taken for sequencing was peripheral blood. Receptors originate from a young man with acute or convalescent COVID-19.

The chain employs TRBV28 and TRBJ2-2, with 10 bases matching TRBD1. The J segment lost 6 bases and the V segment lost 5 bases, leaving 9 bases of the junction unmatched. The CDR3 covers 16 residues. Germline loops: CDR1 MDHEN, CDR2 SYDVKM. The CDR3 region is CASSARDRGRPGELFF. In DNA, the CDR3 is TGTGCCAGCAGTGCCCGAGACAGGGGGCGCCCCGGGGAGCTGTTTTTT.

V is TRBV14 and J is TRBJ1-2, with D possibly matching TRBD1 (5 bases). The germline V and J ends were trimmed by 4 bases and 4 bases, with 13 bases remaining between them. The germline V gene has CDR1 SGHDN and CDR2 FVKESK. The CDR3 is 14 amino acids. CDR3 protein: CASSLDTRGYGYTF. In DNA form, the CDR3 reads TGTGCCAGCAGCCTAGACACAAGGGGCTATGGCTACACCTTC.

The J gene is TRBJ1-2, the V gene TRBV4-3; D is unclear. The germline V and J ends were trimmed by 0 bases and 7 bases, with 9 bases remaining between them. The CDR3 has 13 residues. Looked up from germline, CDR1 is LGHNA and CDR2 is YSLEER. The CDR3 nucleotides are TGCGCCAGCAGCCAAGATCGGTCGCGTGGCTACACCTTC. Translating it yields CASSQDRSRGYTF.

This clone was counted between two and nine times. This chain joins TRBV7-2 and TRBJ1-2; 7 positions match TRBD1. The CDR3 sequence is 15 residues long. Germline CDR1 reads SGHTA; CDR2 reads FQGNSA. The junction had 8 bases not matched to a gene; V was cut back by 2 bases and J by 5 bases. The DNA of the CDR3 is TGTGCCAGCAGCTTACCCGGGACAGCCACATATGGCTACACCTTC. Its protein is CASSLPGTATYGYTF.

The rearrangement joins TRBV19 to TRBJ1-5, with D tentatively TRBD1 (5 bases). There are 15 residues in the CDR3. Per the germline V gene, CDR1 is LNHDA and CDR2 is SQIVND (reference sequence). Trimming removed 3 bases from V and 7 bases from J, with 16 bases in between. CDR3 in amino acids: CASSMAGGVGQPQHF. CDR3 DNA: TGTGCCAGTAGTATGGCGGGAGGGGTCGGACAGCCCCAGCATTTT.

This rearrangement joins TRBV10-2 to TRBJ2-2; 8 positions match TRBD2. J lost 9 bases, V lost 8 bases, and 5 bases had no gene match. CDR1 and CDR2 (germline): WSHSY, SAAADI. The CDR3 spans 12 residues. The CDR3 sequence: CASGYSGRELFF. The CDR3 region has the DNA TGCGCCAGCGGCTATAGCGGGAGGGAGCTGTTTTTT.

The chain combines TRBV28 with TRBJ2-5, with TRBD2 as a possible D gene (6 bases). CDR3 length: 16 residues. V lost 5 bases and J 2 bases, leaving 18 bases between the germline ends. From germline, CDR1 is MDHEN and CDR2 SYDVKM. Here the CDR3 reads CASSLRGAVGQETQYF. CDR3 coding DNA: TGTGCCAGCAGTCTGCGGGGTGCAGTGGGACAAGAGACCCAGTACTTC. Using reference TRBV28 and TRBJ2-5 for the parts outside the CDR3, the full variable domain is DVKVTQSSRYLVKRTGEKVFLECVQDMDHENMFWYRQDPGLGLRLIYFSYDVKMKEKGDIPEGYSVSREKKERFSLILESASTNQTSMYLCASSLRGAVGQETQYFGPGTRLLVL.

The gene calls are TRBV30 and TRBJ1-4; 9 bases fit TRBD1. This CDR3 spans 14 amino acids. The junction had 10 bases not matched to a gene; V was cut back by 7 bases and J by 7 bases. Per germline, CDR1 GTSNPN and CDR2 SVGIG (reference sequence). In DNA form, the CDR3 reads TGTGCCTCGTCCCCCGGGACAGGGCTTGAAAAACTGTTTTTT. This translates into CASSPGTGLEKLFF. Together with reference TRBV30 and TRBJ1-4, the CDR3 gives the full variable domain: SQTIHQWPATLVQPVGSPLSLECTVEGTSNPNLYWYRQAAGRGLQLLFYSVGIGQISSEVPQNLSASRPQDRQFILSSKKLLLSDSGFYLCASSPGTGLEKLFFGSGTQLSVL.

This rearrangement joins TRBV5-1 to TRBJ2-7; D possibly corresponds to TRBD2 (6 bases). Germline CDR1 SGHRS, CDR2 YFSETQ. Trimming pared 2 bases from V and 2 bases from J, leaving 8 bases between. CDR3 length: 13 amino acids. The CDR3 loop reads CASSFGGPYEQYF. CDR3 nucleotides: TGCGCCAGCAGCTTCGGAGGGCCCTACGAGCAGTACTTC.

V and J are TRBV19 and TRBJ2-3; no clear D gene. The germline V gene has CDR1 LNHDA and CDR2 SQIVND (reference sequence). CDR3 size: 13 residues. The V end lost 3 bases, the J end lost 5 bases, and 9 bases lay between the germline ends. As DNA, the CDR3 is TGTGCCAGTAGTATCCAGGTGAGAGATACGCAGTATTTT. Amino acids: CASSIQVRDTQYF. Looking up the rest from reference TRBV19 and TRBJ2-3 gives the full variable domain: DGGITQSPKYLFRKEGQNVTLSCEQNLNHDAMYWYRQDPGQGLRLIYYSQIVNDFQKGDIAEGYSVSREKKESFPLTVTSAQKNPTAFYLCASSIQVRDTQYFGPGTRLTVL.

The V and J genes are TRBV10-1 and TRBJ2-7; 7 bases agree with TRBD2. The trim removed 4 bases at V and 3 bases at J, leaving 6 bases unmatched. CDR3 length: 14 residues. Germline V gene sequence: CDR1 WNHNN, CDR2 SYGVQD (reference sequence). CDR3 loop: CASSVGGSSYEQYF. The CDR3 region has the DNA TGCGCCAGCAGTGTTGGCGGGAGTAGCTACGAGCAGTACTTC.

This clone occurred a few times. This sequence joins TRBV29-1 and TRBJ2-7, with D perhaps matching TRBD1 (5 bases). The CDR3 consists of 17 residues. CDR1 SQVTM and CDR2 ANQGSEA come from the germline V gene. V was trimmed by 1 base and J by 3 bases, leaving 22 bases between them. CDR3 loop: CSVEGGTGKSRDYEQYF. The CDR3 DNA follows: TGCAGCGTTGAAGGGGGCACAGGAAAGAGCAGAGACTACGAGCAGTACTTC.

The chain employs TRBV29-1 and TRBJ2-7, with a possible D match to TRBD2 (7 bases). This CDR3 is built from 12 residues. V was clipped by 6 bases and J by 3 bases, with 12 bases between them. Germline V gene lookup returns CDR1 SQVTM and CDR2 ANQGSEA. Here the CDR3 DNA reads TGCAGCGTCAGGGAGGGGGTCTACGAGCAGTACTTC. Translation: CSVREGVYEQYF.

V usage is TRBV28 and J usage is TRBJ1-2, with 8 nucleotides matching TRBD1. The CDR3 has 13 amino acids. The V segment lost 7 bases and the J segment 11 bases; nucleotides outside the gene matches: 12. Germline V gene sequence: CDR1 MDHEN, CDR2 SYDVKM. Here the CDR3 DNA reads TGTGCCAGCATCACCGGGACAGGAGGTTTATACACCTTC. As protein: CASITGTGGLYTF.

The gene calls are TRBV19 and TRBJ1-5; TRBD1 agrees at 8 bases. This CDR3 region has 13 residues. Trimming took 4 bases from V and 7 from J; bases not matched to a gene: 3. The germline V gene encodes CDR1 LNHDA and CDR2 SQIVND (reference sequence). CDR3 amino acids: CASSTDREQPQHF. CDR3 coding DNA: TGTGCCAGTAGTACGGACAGGGAACAGCCCCAGCATTTT.

The chain combines TRBV4-1 with TRBJ2-5, with D perhaps matching TRBD1 (5 bases). This CDR3 is 16 amino acids long. The ends were cut back, 2 bases at V and 1 base at J, with 14 bases in the middle. Per the germline V gene, CDR1 is MGHRA and CDR2 is YSYEKL. The CDR3 here is CASSQRSRAVQETQYF. DNA of the CDR3: TGCGCCAGCAGCCAAAGGTCCAGGGCCGTCCAAGAGACCCAGTACTTC.

V is TRBV29-1 and J is TRBJ1-1, with D tentatively TRBD1 (5 bases). Between the trimmed V and J ends, which lost 4 bases and 4 bases, there was a span of 13 bases. This CDR3 comprises 13 residues. The germline V gene encodes CDR1 SQVTM and CDR2 ANQGSEA. The CDR3 DNA is TGCAGCGTTGGTCTGGGGGGAGGCACTGAAGCTTTCTTT. It encodes CSVGLGGGTEAFF.

This clone has only a few counts. The rearrangement links TRBV6-5 to TRBJ2-7, with TRBD1 matching over 7 bases. This CDR3 spans 13 amino acids. J gave up 5 bases and V 10 bases, and 11 bases lay outside the gene matches. Germline lookup yields CDR1 MNHEY and CDR2 SVGAGI. The CDR3 DNA reads TGTGCCACAGGGGGTACAGAATATAACGAGCAGTACTTC. It encodes CATGGTEYNEQYF.

The J gene is TRBJ2-7, the V gene TRBV10-3; 8 positions match TRBD1. There are 14 residues in the CDR3. The J segment lost 4 bases and the V segment lost 4 bases, leaving 6 bases of the junction unmatched. Germline CDR1 is ENHRY and CDR2 is SYGVKD. The CDR3 sequence: CAISADRGAYEQYF. The CDR3 coding sequence is TGTGCCATCAGTGCCGACAGGGGCGCGTACGAGCAGTACTTC.

This clone was seen only once. The chain uses TRBV11-2 and TRBJ1-3; D perhaps matches TRBD1 (6 bases). The CDR3 runs 15 residues. Trimming left V 4 bases short and J 3 bases short, with 13 bases between. Germline-derived CDR1 and CDR2 are SGHAT and FQNNGV. In nucleotides, the CDR3 is TGTGCCAGCAGCTCAGGACAGCTAGTTGGAAACACCATATATTTT. Protein product: CASSSGQLVGNTIYF.

The chain employs TRBV5-4 and TRBJ2-1, with 7 bases aligning to TRBD2. Looked up from germline, CDR1 is SGHNT and CDR2 is YYREEE (reference sequence). This CDR3 is 15 amino acids long. V shed 7 bases and J 6 bases; nucleotides not matched to a gene: 13. CDR3 sequence: CASGSGSGLSNEQFF. The DNA of the CDR3 is TGTGCCAGCGGGTCGGGTAGCGGGCTATCCAATGAGCAGTTCTTC.

This clone was counted a single time. The rearrangement joins TRBV27 to TRBJ1-2; 8 bases align to TRBD1. CDR3 size: 15 residues. Germline V gene lookup returns CDR1 MNHEY and CDR2 SMNVEV (reference sequence). Trimming took 4 bases from V and 4 from J; bases not matched to a gene: 8. The CDR3 region has the DNA TGTGCCAGCAGTTCCCCCGGACAGGGTATCTATGGCTACACCTTC. Translated, it gives CASSSPGQGIYGYTF.

J is TRBJ2-3 and V is TRBV19, with 8 bases that match TRBD2. The germline V gene encodes CDR1 LNHDA and CDR2 SQIVND (reference sequence). Unmatched junction bases numbered 7, after V lost 4 bases and J lost 4 bases. The CDR3 contains 15 residues. The CDR3 spells CASSRVAGGSDTQYF. CDR3 DNA sequence: TGTGCCAGTAGTAGGGTCGCGGGAGGTTCAGATACGCAGTATTTT.